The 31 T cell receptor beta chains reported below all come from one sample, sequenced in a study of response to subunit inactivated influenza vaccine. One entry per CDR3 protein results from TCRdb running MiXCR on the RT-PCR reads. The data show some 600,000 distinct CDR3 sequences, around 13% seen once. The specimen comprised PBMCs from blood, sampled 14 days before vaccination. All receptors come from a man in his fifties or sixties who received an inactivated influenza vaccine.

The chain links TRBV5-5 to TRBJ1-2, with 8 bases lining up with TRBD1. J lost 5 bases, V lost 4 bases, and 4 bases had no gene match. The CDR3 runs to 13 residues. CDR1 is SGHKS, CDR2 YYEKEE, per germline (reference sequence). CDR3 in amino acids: CASSPTGVYGYTF. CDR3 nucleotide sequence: TGTGCCAGCAGCCCGACAGGGGTATATGGCTACACCTTC.

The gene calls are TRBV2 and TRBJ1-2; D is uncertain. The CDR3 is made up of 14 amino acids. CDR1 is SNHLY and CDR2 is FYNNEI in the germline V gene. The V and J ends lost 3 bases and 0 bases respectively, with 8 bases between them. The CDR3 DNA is TGTGCCAGCAGTGACAGCCGTACTAACTATGGCTACACCTTC. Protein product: CASSDSRTNYGYTF. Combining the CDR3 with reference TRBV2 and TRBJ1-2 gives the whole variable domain EPEVTQTPSHQVTQMGQEVILRCVPISNHLYFYWYRQILGQKVEFLVSFYNNEISEKSEIFDDQFSVERPDGSNFTLKIRSTKLEDSAMYFCASSDSRTNYGYTFGSGTRLTVV.

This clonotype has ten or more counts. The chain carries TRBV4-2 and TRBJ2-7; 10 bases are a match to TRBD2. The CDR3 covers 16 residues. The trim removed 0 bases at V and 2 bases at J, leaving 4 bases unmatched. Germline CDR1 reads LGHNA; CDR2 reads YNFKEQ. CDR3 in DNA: TGTGCCAGCAGCCAAGACCGGACTAGCGGTGCCTACGAGCAGTACTTC. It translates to CASSQDRTSGAYEQYF.

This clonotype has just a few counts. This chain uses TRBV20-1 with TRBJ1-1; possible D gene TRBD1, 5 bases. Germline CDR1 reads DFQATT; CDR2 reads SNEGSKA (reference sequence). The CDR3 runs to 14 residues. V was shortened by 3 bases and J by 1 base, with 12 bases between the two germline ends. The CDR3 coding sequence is TGCAGTGCTAGGACCAGGGAGGGGAACACTGAAGCTTTCTTT. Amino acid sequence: CSARTREGNTEAFF.

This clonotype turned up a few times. The CDR3 DNA follows: TGTGCCAGCAGCCCGAGGGAGGAAAGGGGTGAAGCTTTCTTT. This translates into CASSPREERGEAFF. V is TRBV4-2 and J is TRBJ1-1; a weak D match, TRBD1 (5 bases). CDR1 and CDR2 (germline): LGHNA, YNFKEQ. The CDR3 loop spans 14 amino acids. V lost 4 bases and J lost 7, with 16 bases in between.

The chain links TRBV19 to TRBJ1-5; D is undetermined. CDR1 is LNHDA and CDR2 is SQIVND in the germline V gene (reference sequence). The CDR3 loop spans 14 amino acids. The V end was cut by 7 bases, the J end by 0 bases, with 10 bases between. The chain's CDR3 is CASTDANSNQPQHF. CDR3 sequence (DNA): TGTGCCAGTACCGACGCGAATAGCAATCAGCCCCAGCATTTT.

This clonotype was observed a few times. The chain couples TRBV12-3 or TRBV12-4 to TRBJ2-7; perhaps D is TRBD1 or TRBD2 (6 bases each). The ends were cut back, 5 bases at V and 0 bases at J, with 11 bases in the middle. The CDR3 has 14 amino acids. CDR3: CASSLWGASYEQYF. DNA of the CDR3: TGTGCCAGCAGTCTATGGGGGGCCTCCTACGAGCAGTACTTC.

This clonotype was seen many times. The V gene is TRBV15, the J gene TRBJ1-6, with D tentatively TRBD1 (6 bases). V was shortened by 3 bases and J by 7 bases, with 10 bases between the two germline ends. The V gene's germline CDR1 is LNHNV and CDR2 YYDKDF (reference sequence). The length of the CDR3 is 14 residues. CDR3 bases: TGTGCCACCAGCAGGGACAGCGGGAATTCACCCCTCCACTTT. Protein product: CATSRDSGNSPLHF. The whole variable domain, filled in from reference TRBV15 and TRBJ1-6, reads DAMVIQNPRYQVTQFGKPVTLSCSQTLNHNVMYWYQQKSSQAPKLLFHYYDKDFNNEADTPDNFQSRRPNTSFCFLDIRSPGLGDTAMYLCATSRDSGNSPLHFGNGTRLTVT.

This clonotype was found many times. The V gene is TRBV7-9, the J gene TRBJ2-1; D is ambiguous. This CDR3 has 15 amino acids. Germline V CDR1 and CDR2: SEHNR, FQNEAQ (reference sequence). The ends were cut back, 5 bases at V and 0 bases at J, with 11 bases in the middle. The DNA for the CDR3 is TGTGCCAGCAGCCGGCTAATGGACTCCTACAATGAGCAGTTCTTC. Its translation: CASSRLMDSYNEQFF.

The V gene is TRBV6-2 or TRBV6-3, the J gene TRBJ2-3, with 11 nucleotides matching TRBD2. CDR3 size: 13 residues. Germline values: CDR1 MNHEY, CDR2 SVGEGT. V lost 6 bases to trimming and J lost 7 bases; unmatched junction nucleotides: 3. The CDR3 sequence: CASSRLAGYTQYF. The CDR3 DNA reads TGTGCCAGCAGCCGACTAGCGGGGTATACGCAGTATTTT.

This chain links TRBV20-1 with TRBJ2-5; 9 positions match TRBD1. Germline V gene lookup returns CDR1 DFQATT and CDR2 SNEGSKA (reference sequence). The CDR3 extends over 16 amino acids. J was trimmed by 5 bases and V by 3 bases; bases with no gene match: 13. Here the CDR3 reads CSARWDRARRGETQYF. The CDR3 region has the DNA TGCAGTGCTAGGTGGGACAGGGCCCGCCGTGGGGAGACCCAGTACTTC.

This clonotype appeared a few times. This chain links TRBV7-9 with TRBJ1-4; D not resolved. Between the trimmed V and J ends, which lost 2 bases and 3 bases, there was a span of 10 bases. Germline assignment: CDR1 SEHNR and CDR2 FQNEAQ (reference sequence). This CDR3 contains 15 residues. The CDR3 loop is CASSLLGIANEKLFF. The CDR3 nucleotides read TGTGCCAGCAGCTTATTGGGGATTGCTAATGAAAAACTGTTTTTT.

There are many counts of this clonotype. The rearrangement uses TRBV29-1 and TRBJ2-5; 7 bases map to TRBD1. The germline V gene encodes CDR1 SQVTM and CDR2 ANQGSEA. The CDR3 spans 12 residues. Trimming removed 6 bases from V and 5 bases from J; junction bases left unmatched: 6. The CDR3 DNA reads TGCAGCGTGGACAGGCCGGGGGAGACCCAGTACTTC. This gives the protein CSVDRPGETQYF.

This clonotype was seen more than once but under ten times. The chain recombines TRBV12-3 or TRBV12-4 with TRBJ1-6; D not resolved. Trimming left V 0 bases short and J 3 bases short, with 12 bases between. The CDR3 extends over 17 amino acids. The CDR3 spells CASSLAGRFFYNSPLHF. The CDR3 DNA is TGTGCCAGCAGTTTAGCCGGACGGTTCTTCTATAATTCACCCCTCCACTTT.

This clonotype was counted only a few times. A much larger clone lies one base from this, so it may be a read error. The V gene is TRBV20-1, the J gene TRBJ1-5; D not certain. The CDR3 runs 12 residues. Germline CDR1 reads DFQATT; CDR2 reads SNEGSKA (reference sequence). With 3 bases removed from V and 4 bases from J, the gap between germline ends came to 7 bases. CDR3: CSASDTNQPQHF. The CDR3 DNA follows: TGCAGTGCTAGCGATACAAATCAGCCCCAGCATTTT.

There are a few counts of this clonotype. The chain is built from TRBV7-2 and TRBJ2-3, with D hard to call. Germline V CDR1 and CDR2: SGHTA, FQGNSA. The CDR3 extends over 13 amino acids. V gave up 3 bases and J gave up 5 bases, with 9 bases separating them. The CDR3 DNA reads TGTGCCAGCAGCTTCGACCTCGGAGATACGCAGTATTTT. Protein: CASSFDLGDTQYF. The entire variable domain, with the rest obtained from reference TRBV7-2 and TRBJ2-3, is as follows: GAGVSQSPSNKVTEKGKDVELRCDPISGHTALYWYRQSLGQGLEFLIYFQGNSAPDKSGLPSDRFSAERTGGSVSTLTIQRTQQEDSAVYLCASSFDLGDTQYFGPGTRLTVL.

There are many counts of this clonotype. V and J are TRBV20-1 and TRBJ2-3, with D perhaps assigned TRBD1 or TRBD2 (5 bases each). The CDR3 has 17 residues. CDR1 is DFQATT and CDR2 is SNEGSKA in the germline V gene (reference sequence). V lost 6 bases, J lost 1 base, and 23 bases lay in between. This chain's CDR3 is CSASRLFGTSRTDTQYF. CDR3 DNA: TGCAGTGCGAGCCGTCTATTTGGGACCTCTCGCACAGATACGCAGTATTTT.

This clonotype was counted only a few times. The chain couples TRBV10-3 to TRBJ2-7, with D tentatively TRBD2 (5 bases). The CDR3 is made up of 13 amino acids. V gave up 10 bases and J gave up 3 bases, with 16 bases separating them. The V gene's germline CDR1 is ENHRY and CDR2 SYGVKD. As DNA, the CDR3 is TGTGCCAGCACAGACTATCGAAACTACGAGCAGTACTTC. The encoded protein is CASTDYRNYEQYF.

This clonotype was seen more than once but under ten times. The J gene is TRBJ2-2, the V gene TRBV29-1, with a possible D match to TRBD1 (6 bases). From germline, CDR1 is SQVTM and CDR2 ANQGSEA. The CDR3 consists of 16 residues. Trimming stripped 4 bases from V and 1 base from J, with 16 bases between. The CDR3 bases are TGCAGCGTTGGAAATACCGGGACAAGGAACACCGGGGAGCTGTTTTTT. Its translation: CSVGNTGTRNTGELFF.

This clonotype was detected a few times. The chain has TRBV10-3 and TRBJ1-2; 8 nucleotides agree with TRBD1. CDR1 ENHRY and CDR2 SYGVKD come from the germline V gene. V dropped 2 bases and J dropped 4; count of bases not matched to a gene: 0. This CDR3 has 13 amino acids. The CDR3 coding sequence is TGTGCCATCAGTGAGGGACAGGGCTATGGCTACACCTTC. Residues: CAISEGQGYGYTF.

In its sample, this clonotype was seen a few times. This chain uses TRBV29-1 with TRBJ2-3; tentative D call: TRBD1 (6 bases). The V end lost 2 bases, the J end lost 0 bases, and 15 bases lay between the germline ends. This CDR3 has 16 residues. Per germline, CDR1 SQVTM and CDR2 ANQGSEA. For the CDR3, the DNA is TGCAGCGTTGAAAAACCAGGGGTGGGGAGCACAGATACGCAGTATTTT. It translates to CSVEKPGVGSTDTQYF.

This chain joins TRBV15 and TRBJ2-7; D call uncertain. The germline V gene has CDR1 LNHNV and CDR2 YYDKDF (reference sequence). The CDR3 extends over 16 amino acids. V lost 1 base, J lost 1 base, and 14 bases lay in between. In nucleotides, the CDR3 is TGTGCCACCAGCAGAGGGAAGGTTTTTCGATCCTACGAGCAGTACTTC. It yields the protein CATSRGKVFRSYEQYF.

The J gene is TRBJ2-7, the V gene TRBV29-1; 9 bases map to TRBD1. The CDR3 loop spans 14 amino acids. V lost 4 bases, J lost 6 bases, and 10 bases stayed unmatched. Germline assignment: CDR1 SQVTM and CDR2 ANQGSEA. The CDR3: CSVGGGTGNSEQYF. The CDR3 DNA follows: TGCAGCGTTGGGGGAGGGACAGGGAATTCCGAGCAGTACTTC.

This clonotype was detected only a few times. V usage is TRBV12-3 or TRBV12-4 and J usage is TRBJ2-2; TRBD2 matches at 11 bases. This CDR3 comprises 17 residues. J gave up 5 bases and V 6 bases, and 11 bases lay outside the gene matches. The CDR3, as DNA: TGTGCCAGCAGCCACTCAAGACTAGCGGGAATAACCGGGGAGCTGTTTTTT. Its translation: CASSHSRLAGITGELFF.

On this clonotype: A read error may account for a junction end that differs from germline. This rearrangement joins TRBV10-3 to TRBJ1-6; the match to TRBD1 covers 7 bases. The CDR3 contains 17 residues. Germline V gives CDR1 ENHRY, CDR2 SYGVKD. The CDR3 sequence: CVISESRQGDNNSPLHF. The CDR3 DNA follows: TGTGTCATCAGTGAGTCGAGACAGGGTGATAATAATTCACCCCTCCACTTT.

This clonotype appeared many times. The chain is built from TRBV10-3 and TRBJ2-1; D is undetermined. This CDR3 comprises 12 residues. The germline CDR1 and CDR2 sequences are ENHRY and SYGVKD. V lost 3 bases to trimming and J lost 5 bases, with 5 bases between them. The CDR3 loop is CAISDTDNEQFF. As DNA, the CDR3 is TGTGCCATCAGTGATACGGACAATGAGCAGTTCTTC.

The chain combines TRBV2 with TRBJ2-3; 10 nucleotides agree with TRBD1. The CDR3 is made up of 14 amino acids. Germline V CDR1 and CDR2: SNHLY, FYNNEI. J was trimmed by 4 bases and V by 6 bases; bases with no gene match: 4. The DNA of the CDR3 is TGTGCCAGCAGGGCCGGGACAGGGGCAGATACGCAGTATTTT. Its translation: CASRAGTGADTQYF. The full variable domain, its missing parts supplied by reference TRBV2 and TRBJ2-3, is EPEVTQTPSHQVTQMGQEVILRCVPISNHLYFYWYRQILGQKVEFLVSFYNNEISEKSEIFDDQFSVERPDGSNFTLKIRSTKLEDSAMYFCASRAGTGADTQYFGPGTRLTVL.

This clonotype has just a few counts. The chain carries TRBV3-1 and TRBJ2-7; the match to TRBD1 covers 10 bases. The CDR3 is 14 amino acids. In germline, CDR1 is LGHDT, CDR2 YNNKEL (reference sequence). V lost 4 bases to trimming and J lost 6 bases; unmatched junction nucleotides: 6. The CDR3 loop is CASSPGQGFVEQYF. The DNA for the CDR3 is TGTGCCAGCAGCCCGGGACAGGGGTTCGTCGAGCAGTACTTC.

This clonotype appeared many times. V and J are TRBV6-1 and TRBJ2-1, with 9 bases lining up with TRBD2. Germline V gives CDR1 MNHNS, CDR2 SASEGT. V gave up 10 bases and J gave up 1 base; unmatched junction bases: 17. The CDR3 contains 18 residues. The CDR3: CATVGDRSSGASYNEQFF. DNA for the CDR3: TGTGCCACCGTTGGTGACCGTTCTAGCGGGGCGTCCTACAATGAGCAGTTCTTC.

DNA for the CDR3: TGTGCCAGCAGTTCCCCCTTTAGCGGGGGATTGTATGAGCAGTTCTTC. It is translated as CASSSPFSGGLYEQFF. This chain links TRBV12-3 or TRBV12-4 with TRBJ2-1; 9 bases map to TRBD2. J lost 8 bases, V lost 4 bases, and 12 bases had no gene match. The CDR3 spans 16 residues.

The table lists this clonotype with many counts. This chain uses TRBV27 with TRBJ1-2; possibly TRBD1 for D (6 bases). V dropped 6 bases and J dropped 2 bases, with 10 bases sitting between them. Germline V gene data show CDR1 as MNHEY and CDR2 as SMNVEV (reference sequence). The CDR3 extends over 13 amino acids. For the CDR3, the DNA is TGTGCCAGCAGCGGACAGTTGAACTATGGCTACACCTTC. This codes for CASSGQLNYGYTF.